Listed below are T cell receptor beta chains from one sample, sequenced in a study of blood T cell repertoires in COVID-19. Sequencing was performed with immunoSEQ multiplex PCR; in TCRdb, only in-frame clones are kept and a portion is missing. This sample has roughly 200,000 clones, with around 90% found just once. The sequencing input was peripheral blood. These receptors all come from a man in his forties with acute or convalescent COVID-19. Each CDR3 is given with its conserved first and last residue. D genes are given only for firm matches. A row's size may be missing; if present it is once, few, many or a size class.

few	TRBV5-1	-	TRBJ1-6	CASSLDRTPSALHF	TGCGCCAGCAGCTTGGATCGAACCCCATCGGCCCTCCACTTT
-	TRBV7-9	-	TRBJ1-1	CASTWGGRTEAFF	TGTGCCAGCACCTGGGGGGGGCGCACTGAAGCTTTCTTT
-	TRBV4-3	-	TRBJ2-6	CASSQDTGVGSGANVLTF	TGCGCCAGCAGCCAAGACACCGGCGTCGGGTCTGGGGCCAACGTCCTGACTTTC
-	TRBV21-1	-	TRBJ2-2	CASSKGGTGELFF	TGTGCCAGCAGCAAAGGCGGCACCGGGGAGCTGTTTTTT
-	TRBV5-6	-	TRBJ1-1	CASTVNPAGRNTEAFF	TGTGCCAGCACCGTCAACCCTGCAGGGCGGAACACTGAAGCTTTCTTT
-	TRBV6-2/TRBV6-3	TRBD2	TRBJ2-5	CASSSPSGGRETQYF	TGTGCCAGCAGTTCTCCTAGCGGGGGAAGGGAGACCCAGTACTTC
-	TRBV5-4	-	TRBJ1-1	CASSHKDGGTTEAFF	TGTGCCAGCAGCCACAAAGACGGGGGAACGACTGAAGCTTTCTTT
-	TRBV27	TRBD1	TRBJ2-1	CASSSPGQGSINEQFF	TGTGCCAGCAGCTCTCCGGGACAGGGGTCGATCAATGAGCAGTTCTTC
-	TRBV12-3/TRBV12-4	-	TRBJ1-2	CASSLEVGGYTF	TGTGCCAGCAGTTTAGAGGTCGGGGGCTACACCTTC
-	TRBV21-1	-	TRBJ2-7	CASSKAPSWYEQYF	TGTGCCAGCAGCAAAGCCCCCAGTTGGTACGAGCAGTACTTC
-	TRBV9	-	TRBJ2-3	CASSDIGPDTQYF	TGTGCCAGCAGCGATATTGGGCCGGATACGCAGTATTTT
once	TRBV7-2	-	TRBJ2-1	CASSLGRVNEQFF	TGTGCCAGCAGCTTAGGGAGGGTCAATGAGCAGTTCTTC
-	TRBV18	TRBD1	TRBJ1-5	CASSRGQDFDQPQHF	TGTGCCAGCTCTCGTGGACAGGACTTTGATCAGCCCCAGCATTTT
-	TRBV27	-	TRBJ2-7	CASTERPGTYEQYF	TGTGCCAGCACCGAGCGACCGGGTACCTACGAGCAGTACTTC
-	TRBV10-2	TRBD2	TRBJ2-1	CASINSGVNEQFF	TGCGCCAGCATCAATAGCGGGGTTAATGAGCAGTTCTTC
-	TRBV6-2/TRBV6-3	-	TRBJ1-2	CASSLQGNYGYTF	TGTGCCAGCAGCCTACAGGGAAACTATGGCTACACCTTC
-	TRBV19	TRBD1	TRBJ2-3	CASSIGWDRRTDTQYF	TGTGCCAGTAGTATAGGGTGGGACAGACGCACAGATACGCAGTATTTT
-	TRBV3-1/TRBV3-2	-	TRBJ1-1	CASSLQGNTEAFF	TGTGCCAGCAGCCTCCAGGGTAACACTGAAGCTTTCTTT
-	TRBV5-1	-	TRBJ2-3	CASSLDGQGTDTQYF	TGCGCCAGCAGCTTGGACGGGCAGGGGACAGATACGCAGTATTTT
-	TRBV9	TRBD1	TRBJ1-2	CASRGPGQGYYGYTF	TGTGCCAGCAGAGGTCCGGGACAGGGGTACTATGGCTACACCTTC
-	TRBV27	TRBD1	TRBJ2-5	CASSERRGQGKTQYF	TGTGCCAGCAGTGAGCGCAGGGGGCAGGGGAAGACCCAGTACTTC
few	TRBV3-1/TRBV3-2	-	TRBJ1-5	CASSQDKAGGNQPQHF	TGTGCCAGCAGCCAAGATAAGGCAGGGGGCAATCAGCCCCAGCATTTT
-	TRBV28	TRBD1	TRBJ2-3	CASSHPSTGGGDTQYF	TGTGCCAGCAGTCACCCGAGTACAGGGGGCGGCGATACGCAGTATTTT
-	TRBV6-5	TRBD1	TRBJ1-2	CASRTGGADYGYTF	TGTGCCAGCAGGACAGGGGGCGCAGACTATGGCTACACCTTC
-	TRBV15	-	TRBJ1-5	CATSRDPQGQPQHF	TGTGCCACCAGCAGAGATCCCCAGGGCCAGCCCCAGCATTTT
-	TRBV9	TRBD1	TRBJ2-3	CASSSNRGRQTDTQYF	TGTGCCAGCAGCTCAAACAGGGGGCGCCAGACAGATACGCAGTATTTT
-	TRBV18	-	TRBJ2-5	CASSPRGKETQYF	TGTGCCAGCTCACCACGAGGAAAAGAGACCCAGTACTTC
-	TRBV5-6	TRBD1	TRBJ1-4	CASSSLDRGFEKLFF	TGTGCCAGCAGCTCCCTGGACAGGGGGTTTGAAAAACTGTTTTTT
-	TRBV10-3	TRBD1	TRBJ1-5	CAISESGQGTQPQHF	TGTGCCATCAGTGAGTCCGGACAGGGGACCCAGCCCCAGCATTTT
-	TRBV7-6	-	TRBJ2-2	CASRPGQFANTGELFF	TGTGCCAGCAGACCAGGACAGTTCGCGAACACCGGGGAGCTGTTTTTT
-	TRBV15	-	TRBJ2-7	CATSREVGPAYEQYF	TGTGCCACCAGCAGAGAGGTGGGGCCAGCCTACGAGCAGTACTTC
-	TRBV5-8	TRBD1	TRBJ2-7	CASSWGVGDSTYEQYF	TGTGCCAGCAGCTGGGGCGTTGGGGACAGTACCTACGAGCAGTACTTC
-	TRBV9	TRBD2	TRBJ2-3	CASSPWLAGVPDTQYF	TGTGCCAGCAGCCCCTGGCTAGCGGGGGTTCCAGATACGCAGTATTTT
once	TRBV5-1	TRBD2	TRBJ2-5	CASSLALSGVPQETQYF	TGCGCCAGCAGCTTGGCTCTTAGCGGGGTACCCCAAGAGACCCAGTACTTC
-	TRBV4-3	TRBD1	TRBJ2-1	CASSRYDRGGYNEQFF	TGCGCCAGCAGCCGGTACGACAGGGGGGGCTACAATGAGCAGTTCTTC
-	TRBV19	TRBD2	TRBJ2-5	CASSALAGGPLSPETQYF	TGTGCCAGTAGTGCCTTAGCGGGGGGGCCTCTTAGTCCGGAGACCCAGTACTTC
-	TRBV7-2	TRBD1	TRBJ1-1	CASSVQGAGTEAFF	TGTGCCAGCAGCGTACAGGGGGCTGGCACTGAAGCTTTCTTT
-	TRBV6-5	-	TRBJ2-2	CASMDSNTGELFF	TGTGCCAGCATGGACAGTAACACCGGGGAGCTGTTTTTT
-	TRBV7-2	-	TRBJ1-6	CASGTSSLSPLHF	TGTGCCAGCGGAACTAGCAGCCTTTCACCCCTCCACTTT
-	TRBV5-4	-	TRBJ2-7	CATFPGQGWSPAYEQYF	TGTGCCACATTCCCTGGGCAGGGCTGGTCTCCGGCCTACGAGCAGTACTTC
once	TRBV6-5	-	TRBJ1-2	CASSYSRYPSYGYTF	TGTGCCAGCAGTTACTCCCGCTACCCGTCCTATGGCTACACCTTC
-	TRBV25-1	-	TRBJ1-1	CASERENTEAFF	TGTGCCAGCGAACGGGAGAACACTGAAGCTTTCTTT
-	TRBV18	-	TRBJ2-7	CASSGGAGSYEQYF	TGTGCCAGCTCCGGCGGGGCAGGGTCCTACGAGCAGTACTTC
once	TRBV5-4	TRBD2	TRBJ2-3	CASSLLSGGASTDTQYF	TGTGCCAGCAGCCTCTTGAGCGGGGGGGCTAGCACAGATACGCAGTATTTT
once	TRBV7-2	TRBD2	TRBJ2-2	CASSYTSGLTGELFF	TGTGCCAGCAGCTACACTAGCGGGCTCACCGGGGAGCTGTTTTTT
-	TRBV5-6	TRBD2	TRBJ2-7	CASGWGTTSEQYF	TGTGCCAGCGGCTGGGGGACTACCAGCGAGCAGTACTTC
-	TRBV3-1/TRBV3-2	TRBD2	TRBJ2-3	CASSRLGGERVDTQYF	TGTGCCAGCAGCCGACTCGGGGGGGAGAGGGTAGATACGCAGTATTTT
-	TRBV6-2/TRBV6-3	-	TRBJ1-5	CASSYAGPNQPQHF	TGTGCCAGCAGTTATGCAGGGCCCAATCAGCCCCAGCATTTT
-	TRBV5-1	TRBD2	TRBJ2-3	CASSPTTSGSDTQYF	TGCGCCAGCAGCCCGACGACTAGCGGTTCGGATACGCAGTATTTT
few	TRBV6-6	TRBD1	TRBJ1-2	CASSQTGRTNYGYTF	TGTGCCAGCAGTCAGACAGGGAGGACTAACTATGGCTACACCTTC
-	TRBV5-1	TRBD1	TRBJ2-1	CASSPGGTGGFEQFF	TGCGCCAGCAGCCCGGGCGGGACAGGGGGGTTTGAGCAGTTCTTC
-	TRBV18	TRBD2	TRBJ2-1	CASSLRRGDTYNEQFF	TGTGCCAGCTCACTTCGGCGGGGGGATACCTACAATGAGCAGTTCTTC